Below, 20 T cell receptor beta chains from the same sample are listed, as sequenced in a study of blood T cell repertoires in COVID-19. The data were produced by immunoSEQ multiplex PCR, yet TCRdb's version contains in-frame clones alone and is incomplete. The table lists 120,000 or so clones, around 86% of them singletons. Material for sequencing was peripheral blood. The receptor source for this set is a man aged 35-49 years with acute or convalescent COVID-19.

This clone has just a few counts. The gene calls are TRBV7-8 and TRBJ2-3, with D tentatively TRBD2 (6 bases). The CDR3 contains 17 residues. Deletions cut 0 bases from V and 0 bases from J, with 13 bases between. Germline V gene lookup returns CDR1 SGHVS and CDR2 FQNEAQ. This CDR3 reads CASSLARLAQSTDTQYF. CDR3 in DNA: TGTGCCAGCAGCTTAGCCCGCCTAGCGCAGAGCACAGATACGCAGTATTTT.

The V call is TRBV11-1, the J call TRBJ1-2; TRBD1 agrees at 7 bases. The CDR3 covers 13 residues. Germline V gives CDR1 SGHAT, CDR2 FQDESV (reference sequence). V lost 0 bases to trimming and J lost 9 bases; unmatched junction nucleotides: 4. CDR3 sequence reads: CASSLAVDRSYTF. CDR3 sequence (DNA): TGTGCCAGCAGCTTAGCGGTGGACAGGAGCTACACCTTC.

J is TRBJ1-3 and V is TRBV30; the match to TRBD1 covers 7 bases. The V segment lost 1 base and the J segment 4 bases; nucleotides outside the gene matches: 4. Looked up from germline, CDR1 is GTSNPN and CDR2 is SVGIG (reference sequence). This CDR3 comprises 14 residues. The CDR3 reads CAWSDRGVGNTIYF. The CDR3 DNA reads TGTGCCTGGAGTGACAGGGGAGTGGGAAACACCATATATTTT.

V usage is TRBV11-3 and J usage is TRBJ2-1; no reliable D call. Trimming pared 2 bases from V and 5 bases from J, leaving 10 bases between. Germline V gives CDR1 SGHNT, CDR2 YENEEA. The CDR3 contains 14 residues. The CDR3 region has the DNA TGTGCCAGCAGCTTACGGGTAGCCCACAATGAGCAGTTCTTC. Its translation is CASSLRVAHNEQFF.

In this sample, this clone turned up a few times. This chain links TRBV27 with TRBJ1-6, with 10 bases identical to TRBD1. V shed 5 bases, J shed 10 bases, and the junction held 8 bases outside the gene matches. This CDR3 is 15 amino acids long. Looked up from germline, CDR1 is MNHEY and CDR2 is SMNVEV (reference sequence). The CDR3 protein is CASSPSGQGHSPLHF. The CDR3 nucleotides are TGTGCCAGCAGTCCTTCGGGACAGGGGCACTCACCCCTCCACTTT.

The chain couples TRBV5-1 to TRBJ1-2, with 7 bases identical to TRBD1. CDR3 length equals 13 residues. The germline V gene encodes CDR1 SGHRS and CDR2 YFSETQ. The ends lost 6 bases at V and 6 bases at J; junction bases unmatched: 8. CDR3 sequence reads: CASNLQGDDGYTF. In DNA form, the CDR3 reads TGCGCCAGCAACCTCCAGGGGGACGATGGCTACACCTTC.

The chain joins TRBV6-2 or TRBV6-3 to TRBJ1-3; possibly TRBD1 for D (6 bases). This CDR3 is built from 13 residues. Trimming left V 2 bases short and J 11 bases short, with 13 bases between. Germline CDR1 MNHEY, CDR2 SVGEGT. For the CDR3, the DNA is TGTGCCAGCAGTTACGGACAGCTTCAGGCCATATATTTT. This gives the protein CASSYGQLQAIYF.

This clone was detected only once. The genes are TRBV27 and TRBJ1-6, with 7 bases that match TRBD1. There are 14 residues in the CDR3. The germline CDR1 and CDR2 sequences are MNHEY and SMNVEV (reference sequence). With 7 bases clipped from V and 10 bases from J, the junction kept 10 bases outside the gene matches. The CDR3 is CASTSGTVTSPLHF. As DNA, the CDR3 is TGTGCCAGCACATCCGGGACAGTTACATCACCCCTCCACTTT.

The chain carries TRBV10-3 and TRBJ1-2; D ambiguous. Deletions cut 0 bases from V and 7 bases from J, with 3 bases between. The germline V gene has CDR1 ENHRY and CDR2 SYGVKD. The CDR3 loop spans 11 amino acids. The CDR3 is CAISESSGYTF. CDR3 DNA sequence: TGTGCCATCAGTGAGTCGAGTGGCTACACCTTC.

The chain uses TRBV7-2 and TRBJ2-5, with a tentative D call TRBD2 (5 bases). The CDR3 extends over 14 amino acids. Trimming removed 6 bases from V and 5 bases from J, with 16 bases in between. Germline CDR1 SGHTA, CDR2 FQGNSA. The CDR3 sequence: CASSPRRGGETQYF. In DNA, the CDR3 is TGTGCCAGCAGTCCCAGACGCGGCGGGGAGACCCAGTACTTC. Full variable domain (missing parts from reference TRBV7-2 and TRBJ2-5): GAGVSQSPSNKVTEKGKDVELRCDPISGHTALYWYRQSLGQGLEFLIYFQGNSAPDKSGLPSDRFSAERTGGSVSTLTIQRTQQEDSAVYLCASSPRRGGETQYFGPGTRLLVL.

This CDR3 is CASSLQIQETQYF. In DNA form, the CDR3 reads TGTGCCAGCAGTTTACAGATACAAGAGACCCAGTACTTC. V is TRBV12-3 or TRBV12-4 and J is TRBJ2-5, with D unclear. This CDR3 spans 13 amino acids. V lost 2 bases and J 2 bases, leaving 6 bases between the germline ends.

CDR3: CASSLKSGGGYTF. Here the CDR3 DNA reads TGTGCCAGCAGTTTAAAGTCAGGAGGGGGCTACACCTTC. This chain uses TRBV27 with TRBJ1-2; D not certain. CDR1 and CDR2 from the germline V gene are MNHEY and SMNVEV (reference sequence). V lost 2 bases, J lost 8 bases, and 12 bases lay in between. The CDR3 extends over 13 amino acids.

This sequence joins TRBV5-1 and TRBJ1-2, with 7 bases lining up with TRBD1. Germline V gene sequence: CDR1 SGHRS, CDR2 YFSETQ. Germline trimming cut 4 bases from V and 4 bases from J; bases unmatched to any gene: 4. CDR3 length: 13 amino acids. The CDR3 region is CASSLGDSYGYTF. The CDR3 DNA reads TGCGCCAGCAGCCTGGGGGACAGCTATGGCTACACCTTC.

This chain links TRBV6-2 or TRBV6-3 with TRBJ1-2; no clear D. Trimming left V 5 bases short and J 0 bases short, with 10 bases between. Germline V gene lookup returns CDR1 MNHEY and CDR2 SVGEGT. CDR3 length equals 14 residues. This CDR3 reads CASSRPAANYGYTF. The CDR3 DNA follows: TGTGCCAGCAGTCGCCCGGCGGCTAACTATGGCTACACCTTC.

The chain has TRBV20-1 and TRBJ1-1, with a possible D match to TRBD1 (6 bases). The V end was cut by 5 bases, the J end by 9 bases, with 13 bases between. This CDR3 comprises 11 residues. Germline CDR1 and CDR2: DFQATT and SNEGSKA (reference sequence). DNA for the CDR3: TGCAGTGCTGCCGGGACAAGGCAAGCTTTCTTT. Its protein product is CSAAGTRQAFF.

This clone was seen just once. The genes are TRBV10-3 and TRBJ1-2, with unresolved D. This CDR3 spans 13 amino acids. Germline CDR1 is ENHRY and CDR2 is SYGVKD. With 5 bases removed from V and 4 bases from J, the gap between germline ends came to 11 bases. The chain's CDR3 is CAISSDISYGYTF. The DNA of the CDR3 is TGTGCCATCAGTTCAGACATATCCTATGGCTACACCTTC.

The chain combines TRBV5-5 with TRBJ2-7; maybe TRBD2 (5 bases). The length of the CDR3 is 14 residues. The germline CDR1 and CDR2 sequences are SGHKS and YYEKEE (reference sequence). Deletions cut 3 bases from V and 1 base from J, with 11 bases between. The CDR3 loop is CASSWTSGSYEQYF. Written as DNA, the CDR3 is TGTGCCAGCAGCTGGACCTCGGGGTCCTACGAGCAGTACTTC.

This clone was found once. The gene calls are TRBV5-8 and TRBJ1-5; 9 bases fit TRBD1. Germline-derived CDR1 and CDR2 are SGHTS and YDEGEE. The CDR3 runs to 14 residues. V lost 1 base and J lost 6; bases outside the gene matches: 2. Written as DNA, the CDR3 is TGTGCCAGCAGCTTGAGGACAGGGGTTCAGCCCCAGCATTTT. Translated, it gives CASSLRTGVQPQHF. Filled out from reference TRBV5-8 and TRBJ1-5, the complete variable domain reads EAGVTQSPTHLIKTRGQQATLRCSPISGHTSVYWYQQALGLGLQFLLWYDEGEERNRGNFPPRFSGRQFPNYSSELNVNALELEDSALYLCASSLRTGVQPQHFGDGTRLSIL.

The V call is TRBV7-2, the J call TRBJ2-5; D is ambiguous. The CDR3 has 15 amino acids. Per the germline V gene, CDR1 is SGHTA and CDR2 is FQGNSA. The germline V and J ends were trimmed by 2 bases and 5 bases, with 15 bases remaining between them. CDR3 sequence reads: CASSLPGLLWETQYF. The CDR3 nucleotides are TGTGCCAGCAGCTTACCGGGTCTCCTCTGGGAGACCCAGTACTTC.

The chain uses TRBV10-3 and TRBJ1-3; 7 bases are a match to TRBD1. Per germline, CDR1 ENHRY and CDR2 SYGVKD. V lost 6 bases, J lost 0 bases, and 8 bases stayed unmatched. The CDR3 spans 16 residues. The CDR3, as DNA: TGTGCCATCAGAAACACAGGGGCCAGCTCTGGAAACACCATATATTTT. Translation gives CAIRNTGASSGNTIYF.